This T cell receptor (beta chain) is drawn from a study of T-cell reconstitution after alpha-beta-depleted transplantation in children. This clonotype was detected only a few times. A library of TCRbeta sequences, prepared with unique molecular identifiers, was generated. TCRdb reprocessed the PCR reads via MiXCR and lists one record per CDR3 protein. Of around 400,000 distinct CDR3 sequences listed, approximately 11% are singletons. Germline loops: CDR1 LNHNV, CDR2 YYDKDF (reference sequence). CDR3 length: 15 amino acids. Trimming at V came to 4 bases and at J to 5 bases, leaving 3 bases not matched to a gene.

The TCR originated in a human donor who donated a stem cell graft to a child with acute myeloid leukemia. The sequenced sample was PBMCs from the stem cell graft donor, obtained from the stem cell graft. V is TRBV15 and J is TRBJ2-1; 12 nucleotides agree with TRBD2. CDR3 loop: CATSTSSGGDNEQFF. CDR3 DNA sequence: TGTGCCACCAGCACCTCTAGCGGGGGGGACAATGAGCAGTTCTTC. The variable domain in full, with the rest retrieved from reference TRBV15 and TRBJ2-1, is DAMVIQNPRYQVTQFGKPVTLSCSQTLNHNVMYWYQQKSSQAPKLLFHYYDKDFNNEADTPDNFQSRRPNTSFCFLDIRSPGLGDTAMYLCATSTSSGGDNEQFFGPGTRLTVL.